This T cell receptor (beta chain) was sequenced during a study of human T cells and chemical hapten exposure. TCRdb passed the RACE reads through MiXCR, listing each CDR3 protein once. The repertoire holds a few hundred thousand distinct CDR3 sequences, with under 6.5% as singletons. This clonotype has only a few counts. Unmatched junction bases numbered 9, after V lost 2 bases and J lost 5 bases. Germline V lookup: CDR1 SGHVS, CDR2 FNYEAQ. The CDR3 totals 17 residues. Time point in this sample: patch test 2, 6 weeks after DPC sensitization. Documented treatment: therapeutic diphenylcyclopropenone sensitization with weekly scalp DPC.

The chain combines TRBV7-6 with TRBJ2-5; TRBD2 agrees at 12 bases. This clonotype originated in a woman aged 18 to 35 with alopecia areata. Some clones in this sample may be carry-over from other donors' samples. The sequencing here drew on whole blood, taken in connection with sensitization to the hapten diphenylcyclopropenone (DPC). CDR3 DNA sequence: TGTGCCAGCAGCTTATCTAGCGGGGGGGCCCGAACGGAGACCCAGTACTTC. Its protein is CASSLSSGGARTETQYF.